Below are 5 T cell receptor beta chains sequenced from a single sample in a study of Ad26.COV2.S vaccination and SARS-CoV-2 variants. Generated by immunoSEQ multiplex PCR, the TCRdb table keeps only in-frame clones and is missing some. The repertoire holds 410,000 or so clones, with around nine tenths as singletons. Treatment indicated: about 20 received Ad26.COV2.S at low or high dose, single or two shots; several received placebo; per-sample allocation not given. Samples were taken on day 63 after the first vaccine or placebo injection. Material: peripheral blood, obtained in a trial of Ad26.COV2.S vaccine versus placebo. These receptors came from a person aged 18 to 65 who received the Ad26.COV2.S COVID-19 vaccine or a placebo.

This rearrangement joins TRBV5-4 to TRBJ1-2; perhaps TRBD1 as D (6 bases). Germline CDR1 is SGHNT and CDR2 is YYREEE (reference sequence). This CDR3 spans 15 amino acids. With 0 bases removed from V and 5 bases from J, the gap between germline ends came to 14 bases. The CDR3 DNA reads TGTGCCAGCAGCTTGGGACAGGACCCAGGGTATGGCTACACCTTC. Protein sequence: CASSLGQDPGYGYTF.

The rearrangement joins TRBV6-2 or TRBV6-3 to TRBJ1-1, with 7 bases aligning to TRBD1. Germline CDR1 reads MNHEY; CDR2 reads SVGEGT. With 4 bases clipped from V and 2 bases from J, the junction kept 4 bases outside the gene matches. This CDR3 contains 14 residues. Here the CDR3 reads CASSFDRVNTEAFF. The CDR3 coding sequence is TGTGCCAGCAGTTTCGACAGGGTTAACACTGAAGCTTTCTTT.

The chain combines TRBV7-9 with TRBJ2-1, with D possibly being TRBD2 (5 bases). The CDR3 extends over 15 amino acids. Germline V CDR1 and CDR2: SEHNR, FQNEAQ (reference sequence). V lost 2 bases and J lost 4, with 12 bases in between. The CDR3 is CASSLRLQFYNEQFF. CDR3 sequence (DNA): TGTGCCAGCAGCTTAAGACTACAATTTTACAATGAGCAGTTCTTC.

This sequence joins TRBV12-3 or TRBV12-4 and TRBJ1-6; 7 positions agree with TRBD1. CDR3 length: 13 residues. V shed 5 bases, J shed 8 bases, and the junction held 3 bases outside the gene matches. For the CDR3, the DNA is TGTGCCAGCAGTCCTACAGGGGATTCACCCCTCCACTTT. It codes for CASSPTGDSPLHF.

This rearrangement joins TRBV3-1 (or the pseudogene TRBV3-2) to TRBJ1-1; the D gene is possibly TRBD1 (5 bases). The ends were cut back, 0 bases at V and 3 bases at J, with 11 bases in the middle. Germline V gene sequence: CDR1 LGHDT, CDR2 YNNKEL (reference sequence). The CDR3 has 15 residues. The CDR3 DNA reads as TGTGCCAGCAGCCAAGATGGGGGGTGGTACACTGAAGCTTTCTTT. It specifies CASSQDGGWYTEAFF.